These T cell receptor beta chains were read from a single sample in a study of T-cell memory formation after mild COVID-19. TCRdb reprocessed the 5' RACE reads with MiXCR, giving one entry per CDR3 protein. Of almost 350,000 distinct CDR3 sequences listed, roughly 19% are singletons. Sequencing input: PBMCs or a T cell subset sorted from them (not recorded which). These receptors all stem from a man aged 18 to 30 who had mild COVID-19 (a few samples of this study predate the infection). Cell type and time point are not known. Each CDR3 is given with its conserved first and last residue. The order of the fields is D gene, clone size, J gene, V gene, CDR3 DNA, CDR3 protein. D genes are given only for firm matches. Size is stated for part of the rows, as once, few or many counts, or as a class when the clone is expanded.

D gene: TRBD2
clone size: few
J gene: TRBJ2-3
V gene: TRBV5-6
CDR3 DNA: TGTGCCAGCACGACTAGCGCGGCGACGCAGTATTTT
CDR3 protein: CASTTSAATQYF

D gene: TRBD2
clone size: few
J gene: TRBJ2-7
V gene: TRBV7-3
CDR3 DNA: TGTGCCAGCAGCTCCCGGGGGGGCCCCTACGAGCAGTACTTC
CDR3 protein: CASSSRGGPYEQYF

D gene: NA
clone size: many
J gene: TRBJ1-2
V gene: TRBV7-3
CDR3 DNA: TGTGCCAGCAGCTTAAAAGGAGGGGGTGATTACTATGGCTACACCTTC
CDR3 protein: CASSLKGGGDYYGYTF

D gene: TRBD1
clone size: NA
J gene: TRBJ1-4
V gene: TRBV10-3
CDR3 DNA: TGTGCCATCAGGGCGACAGGGCTGGATGAAAAACTGTTTTTT
CDR3 protein: CAIRATGLDEKLFF

D gene: NA
clone size: few
J gene: TRBJ2-7
V gene: TRBV29-1
CDR3 DNA: TGCAGCGTTGAAGATGGGCCGGGCCTCTACGAGCAGTACTTC
CDR3 protein: CSVEDGPGLYEQYF

D gene: NA
clone size: NA
J gene: TRBJ1-1
V gene: TRBV7-9
CDR3 DNA: TGTGCCAGCAGCTTAGTATCTCGGGGTGGGAACACTGAAGCTTTCTTT
CDR3 protein: CASSLVSRGGNTEAFF

D gene: NA
clone size: few
J gene: TRBJ2-3
V gene: TRBV5-1
CDR3 DNA: TGCGCCAGCACGGCAGGTGGGGCGAATACAGATACGCAGTATTTT
CDR3 protein: CASTAGGANTDTQYF

D gene: NA
clone size: NA
J gene: TRBJ2-3
V gene: TRBV18
CDR3 DNA: TGTGCCAGCTCACCACCCGGACAGCCAGATACGCAGTATTTT
CDR3 protein: CASSPPGQPDTQYF

D gene: TRBD1
clone size: few
J gene: TRBJ1-2
V gene: TRBV7-9
CDR3 DNA: TGTGCCAGCAGCTTAGCCACAGGGGACTATGGCTACACCTTC
CDR3 protein: CASSLATGDYGYTF

D gene: TRBD1
clone size: many
J gene: TRBJ2-3
V gene: TRBV5-1
CDR3 DNA: TGCGCCAGCAGCCCCGGACAGGGGGGAGATACGCAGTATTTT
CDR3 protein: CASSPGQGGDTQYF

D gene: TRBD2
clone size: NA
J gene: TRBJ2-2
V gene: TRBV5-4
CDR3 DNA: TGTGCCAGCAGCTTGGGCCTAGCGGGGGGGCCGCCCGGGGAGCTGTTTTTT
CDR3 protein: CASSLGLAGGPPGELFF

D gene: TRBD1
clone size: NA
J gene: TRBJ1-1
V gene: TRBV5-1
CDR3 DNA: TGCGCCTCACAGCCATCAGGGGGACAGAACACTGAAGCTTTCTTT
CDR3 protein: CASQPSGGQNTEAFF

D gene: NA
clone size: few
J gene: TRBJ2-2
V gene: TRBV6-5
CDR3 DNA: TGTGCCAGCAGTTACGTCCAAACCGGGGAGCTGTTTTTT
CDR3 protein: CASSYVQTGELFF

D gene: NA
clone size: NA
J gene: TRBJ2-7
V gene: TRBV27
CDR3 DNA: TGTGCCAGCAGTTTGTACGCAGACGAAACTGCCTACGAGCAGTACTTC
CDR3 protein: CASSLYADETAYEQYF

D gene: NA
clone size: few
J gene: TRBJ1-2
V gene: TRBV10-3
CDR3 DNA: TGTGCCATCAGTGCCCGGGGGGGGCTCCGACGGGATGGCTACACCTTC
CDR3 protein: CAISARGGLRRDGYTF

D gene: TRBD1
clone size: few
J gene: TRBJ1-6
V gene: TRBV7-2
CDR3 DNA: TGTGCCAGCAGCCCGCCGGGACAGACCCCTGGGGCCCTCCACTTT
CDR3 protein: CASSPPGQTPGALHF

D gene: TRBD2
clone size: few
J gene: TRBJ2-1
V gene: TRBV5-1
CDR3 DNA: TGCGCCAGCAGCTTCCAACCTCCTAGCGGGGGGGAGAATGAGCAGTTCTTC
CDR3 protein: CASSFQPPSGGENEQFF

D gene: NA
clone size: NA
J gene: TRBJ2-4
V gene: TRBV11-1
CDR3 DNA: TGTGCCAGCAGCTTTAGAGGGAATGTAGCCAAAAACATTCAGTACTTC
CDR3 protein: CASSFRGNVAKNIQYF

D gene: TRBD1
clone size: NA
J gene: TRBJ1-2
V gene: TRBV19
CDR3 DNA: TGTGCCAGTACCCCACCCTACTTGACAGGGCGTCCTTGGGGCTACACCTTC
CDR3 protein: CASTPPYLTGRPWGYTF

D gene: NA
clone size: NA
J gene: TRBJ1-1
V gene: TRBV5-1
CDR3 DNA: TGCGCCAGCAGCTTGGGCCCCCAACCAAACACTGAAGCTTTCTTT
CDR3 protein: CASSLGPQPNTEAFF

D gene: NA
clone size: NA
J gene: TRBJ1-1
V gene: TRBV5-4
CDR3 DNA: TGTGCCAGCAGCTTGAGGGTCGGGGTAACTGAAGCTTTCTTT
CDR3 protein: CASSLRVGVTEAFF

D gene: NA
clone size: NA
J gene: TRBJ2-3
V gene: TRBV7-3
CDR3 DNA: TGTGCCAGCAGCTTAGGAGGTCCTAACACAGATACGCAGTATTTT
CDR3 protein: CASSLGGPNTDTQYF

D gene: TRBD1
clone size: NA
J gene: TRBJ2-7
V gene: TRBV4-2
CDR3 DNA: TGTGCCAGCAGCCAAGCAGGCCAGGGGGACTACGAGCAGTACTTC
CDR3 protein: CASSQAGQGDYEQYF

D gene: TRBD1
clone size: NA
J gene: TRBJ2-3
V gene: TRBV7-8
CDR3 DNA: TGTGCCAGCAGCGCCCCTCAGGGGGTAGAAGATACGCAGTATTTT
CDR3 protein: CASSAPQGVEDTQYF

D gene: NA
clone size: NA
J gene: TRBJ2-3
V gene: TRBV6-5
CDR3 DNA: TGTGCCAGCAGGGGATTATTCCCTGATACGCAGTATTTT
CDR3 protein: CASRGLFPDTQYF

D gene: NA
clone size: NA
J gene: TRBJ1-4
V gene: TRBV28
CDR3 DNA: TGTGCCAGCATAGGGTCGGCCACTAATGAAAAACTGTTTTTT
CDR3 protein: CASIGSATNEKLFF

D gene: TRBD1
clone size: few
J gene: TRBJ2-1
V gene: TRBV7-8
CDR3 DNA: TGTGCCAGCAGCTTGACAGGGATGGGTGAGCAGTTCTTC
CDR3 protein: CASSLTGMGEQFF

D gene: TRBD1
clone size: NA
J gene: TRBJ1-2
V gene: TRBV19
CDR3 DNA: TGTGCCAGTAGTCCACGGGACAGGCCCACCTATGGCTACACCTTC
CDR3 protein: CASSPRDRPTYGYTF

D gene: TRBD2
clone size: NA
J gene: TRBJ2-3
V gene: TRBV7-3
CDR3 DNA: TGTGCCAGCAGCACCACGGGACTAGGGCCAGATACGCAGTATTTT
CDR3 protein: CASSTTGLGPDTQYF

D gene: NA
clone size: many
J gene: TRBJ1-1
V gene: TRBV5-1
CDR3 DNA: TGTGCCAGCAGCTTAGCAGGAATGAACACTGAAGCTTTCTTT
CDR3 protein: CASSLAGMNTEAFF

D gene: NA
clone size: few
J gene: TRBJ2-5
V gene: TRBV30
CDR3 DNA: TGTGCCTGGACGGGTAGAGTCCAAGAGACCCAGTACTTC
CDR3 protein: CAWTGRVQETQYF

D gene: TRBD1
clone size: few
J gene: TRBJ1-6
V gene: TRBV27
CDR3 DNA: TGTGCCAGCAGAATGACAGGGTCCGGTTCACCCCTCCACTTT
CDR3 protein: CASRMTGSGSPLHF

D gene: NA
clone size: NA
J gene: TRBJ2-5
V gene: TRBV4-3
CDR3 DNA: TGCGCCAGCAGCCAAGGGGAGGGGGATTGGGAGACCCAGTACTTC
CDR3 protein: CASSQGEGDWETQYF

D gene: NA
clone size: few
J gene: TRBJ2-1
V gene: TRBV5-1
CDR3 DNA: TGCGCCAGCAACTCCAACGGGGGGCTATACAATGAGCAGTTCTTC
CDR3 protein: CASNSNGGLYNEQFF

D gene: NA
clone size: NA
J gene: TRBJ1-3
V gene: TRBV12-3/TRBV12-4
CDR3 DNA: TGTGCCAGCAGCTCTCAACGTGGGGGAAACACCATATATTTT
CDR3 protein: CASSSQRGGNTIYF

D gene: NA
clone size: many
J gene: TRBJ2-7
V gene: TRBV20-1
CDR3 DNA: TGCAGTGCTAGGACAGCTGCCTACGAGCAGTACTTC
CDR3 protein: CSARTAAYEQYF

D gene: NA
clone size: NA
J gene: TRBJ2-7
V gene: TRBV20-1
CDR3 DNA: TGCAGTGCCCCAAGGGGAGACTACGAGCAGTACTTC
CDR3 protein: CSAPRGDYEQYF

D gene: NA
clone size: NA
J gene: TRBJ2-6
V gene: TRBV7-9
CDR3 DNA: TGTGCCAGCAGCTCAATCGGGACGGCTGGGGCCAACGTCCTGACTTTC
CDR3 protein: CASSSIGTAGANVLTF

D gene: NA
clone size: few
J gene: TRBJ1-5
V gene: TRBV20-1
CDR3 DNA: TGCAGTGCTAGAAACAGGATGGGCAATCAGCCCCAGCATTTT
CDR3 protein: CSARNRMGNQPQHF

D gene: TRBD2
clone size: NA
J gene: TRBJ2-7
V gene: TRBV4-1
CDR3 DNA: TGCGCCAGCAGCCAGGGACTAGCCGAGCAGTACTTC
CDR3 protein: CASSQGLAEQYF

D gene: NA
clone size: NA
J gene: TRBJ1-2
V gene: TRBV5-5
CDR3 DNA: TGTGCCAGCAGCTGGGTTTTAGGGTCCTATGGCTACACCTTC
CDR3 protein: CASSWVLGSYGYTF

D gene: TRBD1
clone size: few
J gene: TRBJ2-7
V gene: TRBV11-2
CDR3 DNA: TGTGCCAGCAGCTTAGGGCTGGGACAGGGAGGTGGGGAGCAGTACTTC
CDR3 protein: CASSLGLGQGGGEQYF

D gene: NA
clone size: few
J gene: TRBJ1-1
V gene: TRBV5-1
CDR3 DNA: TGCGCCAGCAGCTCGACAACCACTTTACAGGGAACTGAAGCTTTCTTT
CDR3 protein: CASSSTTTLQGTEAFF

D gene: TRBD1
clone size: few
J gene: TRBJ2-1
V gene: TRBV20-1
CDR3 DNA: TGCAGTGCGTCGGGACAGGGGAAAAACAATGAGCAGTTCTTC
CDR3 protein: CSASGQGKNNEQFF

D gene: NA
clone size: few
J gene: TRBJ1-3
V gene: TRBV6-5
CDR3 DNA: TGTGCCAGCAGTTGGGTAGCGGCTGGAAACACCATATATTTT
CDR3 protein: CASSWVAAGNTIYF

D gene: NA
clone size: NA
J gene: TRBJ1-5
V gene: TRBV6-1
CDR3 DNA: TGTGCCAGCAGTGAGATATCCAATCAGCCCCAGCATTTT
CDR3 protein: CASSEISNQPQHF

D gene: TRBD1
clone size: NA
J gene: TRBJ1-5
V gene: TRBV7-9
CDR3 DNA: TGTGCCAGCAGCACAGGGGGACAGGGGAATCAGCCCCAGCATTTT
CDR3 protein: CASSTGGQGNQPQHF

D gene: TRBD2
clone size: NA
J gene: TRBJ2-2
V gene: TRBV24-1
CDR3 DNA: TGTGCCACCAGTGTAACTAGCGGGGGGAACACCGGGGAGCTGTTTTTT
CDR3 protein: CATSVTSGGNTGELFF

D gene: NA
clone size: NA
J gene: TRBJ2-3
V gene: TRBV12-3/TRBV12-4
CDR3 DNA: TGTGCCAGCAGTTTCTCTTATACGCAGTATTTT
CDR3 protein: CASSFSYTQYF

D gene: TRBD1
clone size: few
J gene: TRBJ1-2
V gene: TRBV7-2
CDR3 DNA: TGTGCCAGCAGCTTAGCCCTTACAGGGGGCTGGAGTGGCTACACCTTC
CDR3 protein: CASSLALTGGWSGYTF

D gene: TRBD1
clone size: few
J gene: TRBJ1-6
V gene: TRBV4-1
CDR3 DNA: TGCGCCAGCAGCCAATGGACAGGGGGAAATTCACCCCTCCACTTT
CDR3 protein: CASSQWTGGNSPLHF

D gene: NA
clone size: NA
J gene: TRBJ2-7
V gene: TRBV14
CDR3 DNA: TGTGCCAGCAGCCAAGTTCTGGGAGCGGACGAGCAGTACTTC
CDR3 protein: CASSQVLGADEQYF

D gene: TRBD1
clone size: many
J gene: TRBJ2-5
V gene: TRBV24-1
CDR3 DNA: TGTGCCACCAGACAGGGGAGTGTCGGGACCCAGTACTTC
CDR3 protein: CATRQGSVGTQYF

D gene: NA
clone size: NA
J gene: TRBJ2-7
V gene: TRBV2
CDR3 DNA: TGTGCCAGCAGTGAAGCCGTGGCGGGGAGATACGAGCAGTACTTC
CDR3 protein: CASSEAVAGRYEQYF

D gene: TRBD1
clone size: few
J gene: TRBJ2-2
V gene: TRBV7-9
CDR3 DNA: TGTGCCAGCAGCCCGACAGGGGCAACCGGGGAGCTGTTTTTT
CDR3 protein: CASSPTGATGELFF

D gene: NA
clone size: many
J gene: TRBJ2-6
V gene: TRBV7-3
CDR3 DNA: TGTGCCAGCAGCAAACAGAGCTCTGGGGCCAACGTCCTGACTTTC
CDR3 protein: CASSKQSSGANVLTF

D gene: NA
clone size: NA
J gene: TRBJ1-5
V gene: TRBV10-1
CDR3 DNA: TGCGCCAGCATTCCGGGTAAGGCGGCGGAACGATTACCCCAGCATTTT
CDR3 protein: CASIPGKAAERLPQHF

D gene: NA
clone size: few
J gene: TRBJ1-5
V gene: TRBV7-9
CDR3 DNA: TGTGCCAGCAGCTTAGGTTTTTTAGACGATCAGCCCCAGCATTTT
CDR3 protein: CASSLGFLDDQPQHF